Included here is one TCR beta chain sequence, with context. The target antigen is unknown. This sample was taken from a study of blood T cells in healthy people across ages. Study results and caveats: Unknown CMV status may confound age-related changes in expanded clones. Age advanced and TCR beta diversity per million T cells fell, roughly linearly. Without sorted subsets, naive and antigen-experienced compartments could not be conclusively compared.

A second PCR, run for roughly 7 to 11 cycles, used a sample-barcoded 5' primer plus a J-beta primer mix. Every cDNA molecule carried a tag from a template-switch adaptor bearing 12 random nucleotides. TCRdb independently ran MiXCR on the 5' RACE reads; one entry per CDR3 protein. This table has about 730,000 distinct CDR3 sequences, approximately 43% appearing once. Germline V gene data show CDR1 as MDHEN and CDR2 as SYDVKM. The V end was cut by 3 bases, the J end by 5 bases, with 20 bases between. The CDR3 has 17 amino acids. The TCR was taken from a woman between 55 and 75 years old in good health. V gene TRBV28 combines with J gene TRBJ1-5; D may be TRBD1 (5 bases). Sequenced: blood. CDR3 residues: CASSLELGGVVDQPQHF. CDR3 DNA: TGTGCCAGCAGTTTGGAGCTTGGAGGGGTGGTCGATCAGCCCCAGCATTTT.